A selection of T cell receptor beta chains follows, all from one sample in a study of CD8+ T cells in alopecia areata. Some clones are missing from TCRdb's copy, which holds only in-frame ones; the method was immunoSEQ multiplex PCR. The sample comprises around 190,000 clones, about 56% of which are singletons, and around 5.1% rests with the top ten. Material: CD8+ T cells sorted from blood. These receptor sequences come from a human donor in good health. Both conserved end residues are part of each CDR3. A D gene is named only where the DNA matches it firmly. Not all rows give a size; the values are once, few, many and, for expanded clones, a class.

j_call v_call d_call clone_size cdr3_nt cdr3_aa
TRBJ2-2 TRBV4-1 NA few TGCGCCAGCAGCCAACCCCAGGGCGGGGAGCTGTTTTTT CASSQPQGGELFF
TRBJ2-5 TRBV29-1 NA NA TGCAGCGTTGATAGCGTTCAAGAGACCCAGTACTTC CSVDSVQETQYF
TRBJ2-3 TRBV29-1 TRBD2 few TGCAGCGTTCCCCCTGTTGGCAGGGGACTAGCGGGGGGCCCCAGGGATACGCAGTATTTT CSVPPVGRGLAGGPRDTQYF
TRBJ2-1 TRBV6-6 NA NA TGTGCCAGCAGTTACTCGAGTGCGGAAGTGGTCTTC CASSYSSAEVVF
TRBJ2-1 TRBV15 NA NA TGTGCCACCACCCGACAGGCCAGCTCCTACAATGAGCAGTTCTTC CATTRQASSYNEQFF
TRBJ1-2 TRBV20-1 NA once TGCAGTGCCTCGCCCAGTCAGGGCTACACCTTC CSASPSQGYTF
TRBJ1-3 TRBV6-5 TRBD1 NA TGTGCCAGCAGTTTCGACAGGGGCTCTGGAAACACCATATATTTT CASSFDRGSGNTIYF
TRBJ1-6 TRBV7-9 NA NA TGTGCCAGCAGCGTGGACAGCAATTCACCCCTCCACTTT CASSVDSNSPLHF
TRBJ2-3 TRBV30 TRBD2 few TGTGCCTGGAGTTTCGGACTAGCGAAGGGCACAGATACGCAGTATTTT CAWSFGLAKGTDTQYF
TRBJ2-3 TRBV29-1 NA NA TGCGGCGGTAGGACTAGCACAGATACGCAGTATTTT CGGRTSTDTQYF
TRBJ2-7 TRBV2 NA few TGTGCCAGCAATCGGGGAAGCGACGAGCAGTACTTC CASNRGSDEQYF
TRBJ2-2 TRBV12-5 TRBD1 NA TGTGCTAGCTACCAGGACAGGGGGTATGACGGGGAGCTGTTTTTT CASYQDRGYDGELFF
TRBJ1-5 TRBV4-1 NA few TGCGCCAGCAGCCTAGACCCCAATCAGCCCCAGCATTTT CASSLDPNQPQHF
TRBJ1-2 TRBV29-1 NA NA TGCAGCGTTGAAGGGACGGTCCCCTATGGCTACACCTTC CSVEGTVPYGYTF
TRBJ1-1 TRBV5-6 NA NA TGTGCCAGCAGCTTGAACGTGAACACTGAAGCTTTCTTT CASSLNVNTEAFF
TRBJ2-3 TRBV4-1 TRBD2 few TGCGCCAGCAGCCAAGATACTAGCGGGTACACAGATACGCAGTATTTT CASSQDTSGYTDTQYF
TRBJ1-1 TRBV5-6 NA NA TGTGCCAGCAGCTTGTTCATGAACACTGAAGCTTTCTTT CASSLFMNTEAFF
TRBJ2-3 TRBV29-1 NA few TGCAGCGTTGCGGACCAGGGGGGGGATTCGCAGTATTTT CSVADQGGDSQYF